A single sample is the source of the 20 T cell receptor beta chains below, sequenced in a study of cytomegalovirus exposure and HLA in healthy donors. 13 Jbeta primers and 60 Vbeta primers were used for the PCR. The table came from immunoSEQ multiplex PCR; TCRdb's copy has only in-frame clones and leaves some out. The table has under 150,000 clones, 70% to 80% seen once; the top ten hold 5% to 6%. The sample comprised PBMCs. The receptor set was obtained from a woman aged 25-40 years in good health and CMV-seropositive.

In the case of this clone: The junction departs from the called germline gene at one end, perhaps through a read error. The gene calls are TRBV5-5 and TRBJ2-5; D might be TRBD1 (6 bases). Germline values: CDR1 SGHKS, CDR2 YYEKEE (reference sequence). This CDR3 is built from 14 residues. This CDR3 is CVSSLGAGAETQYF. The CDR3 nucleotides read TGTGTCAGCAGCTTGGGGGCAGGGGCAGAGACCCAGTACTTC.

The table lists this clone with a few counts. The chain combines TRBV6-5 with TRBJ2-7; tentatively, D is TRBD1 (6 bases). Germline assignment: CDR1 MNHEY and CDR2 SVGAGI. This CDR3 is 14 amino acids long. V was shortened by 1 base and J by 3 bases, with 10 bases between the two germline ends. CDR3 amino acids: CASSYLGRGYEQYF. The CDR3 DNA follows: TGTGCCAGCAGTTACTTGGGCAGGGGCTACGAGCAGTACTTC.

The chain recombines TRBV10-3 with TRBJ2-2, with TRBD2 matching 14 bases. The germline V gene has CDR1 ENHRY and CDR2 SYGVKD. The V and J ends lost 4 bases and 6 bases, in that order; junction bases with no gene match: 16. The CDR3 is 20 amino acids. The CDR3 DNA reads TGTGCCATCAGTGCTAGATTGGGACTAGCGGGAGCCGCGTCTCCCGGGGAGCTGTTTTTT. Residues: CAISARLGLAGAASPGELFF.

J is TRBJ2-5 and V is TRBV6-6; D might be TRBD1 (5 bases). The germline CDR1 and CDR2 sequences are MNHNY and SVGAGI (reference sequence). The CDR3 sequence is 14 residues long. V lost 6 bases to trimming and J lost 0 bases, with 11 bases between them. The CDR3 here is CASSPYRHQETQYF. The CDR3 DNA is TGTGCCAGCAGCCCCTACAGGCACCAAGAGACCCAGTACTTC.

This chain connects TRBV2 to TRBJ1-3; 8 nucleotides line up with TRBD1. In germline, CDR1 is SNHLY, CDR2 FYNNEI. The J segment lost 3 bases and the V segment lost 3 bases, leaving 4 bases of the junction unmatched. The CDR3 extends over 15 amino acids. Written as DNA, the CDR3 is TGTGCCAGCAGTGACCAGGGGGCCGGTGGAAACACCATATATTTT. Translation: CASSDQGAGGNTIYF.

The CDR3 here is CASSPTDREDNEQFF. The DNA of the CDR3 is TGTGCCAGCAGCCCTACGGACAGGGAAGACAATGAGCAGTTCTTC. The gene calls are TRBV13 and TRBJ2-1; 8 bases fit TRBD1. CDR1 PRHDT and CDR2 FYEKMQ come from the germline V gene (reference sequence). The CDR3 is 15 residues long. Trimming cost V 5 bases and J 5 bases; bases outside gene matches: 8. The variable domain in full, completed from reference TRBV13 and TRBJ2-1, reads AAGVIQSPRHLIKEKRETATLKCYPIPRHDTVYWYQQGPGQDPQFLISFYEKMQSDKGSIPDRFSAQQFSDYHSELNMSSLELGDSALYFCASSPTDREDNEQFFGPGTRLTVL.

In its sample, this clone was seen a few times. The chain has TRBV5-1 and TRBJ2-2; weak D call: TRBD1 (6 bases). Trimming removed 4 bases at V and 0 bases at J, with 16 bases between. This CDR3 is built from 17 residues. Germline V gives CDR1 SGHRS, CDR2 YFSETQ. CDR3 region: CASSTGTRMSNTGELFF. The DNA for the CDR3 is TGCGCCAGCAGCACCGGGACACGGATGTCGAACACCGGGGAGCTGTTTTTT. Full variable domain (missing parts from reference TRBV5-1 and TRBJ2-2): KAGVTQTPRYLIKTRGQQVTLSCSPISGHRSVSWYQQTPGQGLQFLFEYFSETQRNKGNFPGRFSGRQFSNSRSEMNVSTLELGDSALYLCASSTGTRMSNTGELFFGEGSRLTVL.

This clone was picked up a small number of times. The chain employs TRBV25-1 and TRBJ2-7; the match to TRBD2 covers 9 bases. The CDR3 runs to 14 residues. V trimming: 4 bases; J trimming: 7 bases; junction bases outside the gene matches: 8. Germline assignment: CDR1 MGHDK and CDR2 SYGVNS. This CDR3 is CASSAEGLAVEQYF. The CDR3 nucleotides are TGTGCCAGCAGTGCCGAGGGACTAGCTGTAGAGCAGTACTTC.

Details on this clone: One end of the junction is discordant with germline, which a read error may explain. The same CDR3 can be traced to other DNA sequences in this sample. The rearrangement links TRBV14 to TRBJ1-3, with a possible D match to TRBD1 (5 bases). The CDR3 totals 16 residues. Germline CDR1 is SGHDN and CDR2 is FVKESK. CDR3 residues: CASSQDWGTSGNTIYF. DNA of the CDR3: TGTGCCAGCAGCCAAGACTGGGGCACCTCTGGAAACACCATATACTTT.

The chain couples TRBV7-3 to TRBJ2-5, with a tentative D call TRBD2 (5 bases). V lost 2 bases to trimming and J lost 4 bases, with 17 bases between them. CDR1 is SGHTA, CDR2 FQGTGA, per germline. The CDR3 covers 16 residues. CDR3 coding DNA: TGTGCCAGCAGCTTAGGGCCTGGGAGAGGTGGAGAGACCCAGTACTTC. Its translation: CASSLGPGRGGETQYF.

This clone has only a few counts. The V gene is TRBV28, the J gene TRBJ1-1; D is possibly TRBD1 (5 bases). This CDR3 is 13 amino acids long. Germline CDR1 MDHEN, CDR2 SYDVKM. Trimming shortened V by 3 bases and J by 5 bases, and 10 bases separated the two germline ends. CDR3 protein: CASSFSGGTEAFF. The DNA for the CDR3 is TGTGCCAGCAGTTTCTCCGGGGGGACTGAAGCTTTCTTT.

The chain links TRBV19 to TRBJ1-1, with TRBD1 as a possible D gene (6 bases). Germline loops: CDR1 LNHDA, CDR2 SQIVND (reference sequence). Trimming took 7 bases from V and 5 from J, leaving 20 bases between them. The CDR3 runs 15 residues. Here the CDR3 DNA reads TGTGCCAGTAATTCCCAACCAGGGGTGTGGACTGAAGCTTTCTTT. Encoded protein: CASNSQPGVWTEAFF. Full variable domain (missing parts from reference TRBV19 and TRBJ1-1): DGGITQSPKYLFRKEGQNVTLSCEQNLNHDAMYWYRQDPGQGLRLIYYSQIVNDFQKGDIAEGYSVSREKKESFPLTVTSAQKNPTAFYLCASNSQPGVWTEAFFGQGTRLTVV.

The chain uses TRBV5-1 and TRBJ2-1; 8 nucleotides line up with TRBD2. The germline CDR1 and CDR2 sequences are SGHRS and YFSETQ. The length of the CDR3 is 17 residues. Unmatched junction bases numbered 13, after V lost 2 bases and J lost 6 bases. The CDR3 spells CASSFSVGSGSFNEQFF. The CDR3 DNA sequence: TGCGCCAGCAGCTTTTCTGTCGGCAGCGGGAGTTTCAATGAGCAGTTCTTC.

V and J are TRBV4-1 and TRBJ1-1; 7 positions agree with TRBD1. Unmatched junction bases numbered 6, after V lost 4 bases and J lost 1 base. Germline assignment: CDR1 MGHRA and CDR2 YSYEKL. The CDR3 runs 15 residues. CDR3 bases: TGCGCCAGCAGCCGAAGGACAGGCTCGAACACTGAAGCTTTCTTT. It specifies CASSRRTGSNTEAFF.

The chain joins TRBV7-6 to TRBJ1-1, with D possibly TRBD1 on 6 matching bases. There are 15 residues in the CDR3. Germline CDR1 SGHVS, CDR2 FNYEAQ. V gave up 5 bases and J gave up 1 base, with 14 bases separating them. The CDR3 nucleotides are TGTGCCAGCAGCGGTGGGGACAAAGGGAACACTGAAGCTTTCTTT. Translated, it gives CASSGGDKGNTEAFF.

CDR3 coding DNA: TGTGCCAGCAGCGCTAGCGGGGGCTCCTACGAGCAGTACTTC. It specifies CASSASGGSYEQYF. The chain has TRBV6-5 and TRBJ2-7; 10 bases align to TRBD2. The CDR3 contains 14 residues. Germline V gene lookup returns CDR1 MNHEY and CDR2 SVGAGI. V shed 6 bases and J 0 bases; nucleotides not matched to a gene: 2.

This clone was recorded a few times. The chain is built from TRBV4-1 and TRBJ1-5; weak D call: TRBD1 (5 bases). The V end was cut by 2 bases, the J end by 0 bases, with 8 bases between. Germline-derived CDR1 and CDR2 are MGHRA and YSYEKL. This CDR3 spans 15 amino acids. Written as DNA, the CDR3 is TGCGCCAGCAGCCAAACAGGCGGTAGCAATCAGCCCCAGCATTTT. Translating it yields CASSQTGGSNQPQHF.

This clone turned up a few times. The rearrangement links TRBV7-2 to TRBJ1-5; 7 nucleotides agree with TRBD1. This CDR3 contains 16 residues. Germline V gene lookup returns CDR1 SGHTA and CDR2 FQGNSA. J gave up 5 bases and V 0 bases, and 7 bases lay outside the gene matches. CDR3 region: CASSLAFTGAHQPQHF. CDR3 in DNA: TGTGCCAGCAGCTTAGCATTCACAGGGGCCCATCAGCCCCAGCATTTT.

This chain links TRBV20-1 with TRBJ2-3; no clear D gene. This CDR3 has 11 amino acids. The ends were cut back, 4 bases at V and 6 bases at J, with 8 bases in the middle. The V gene's germline CDR1 is DFQATT and CDR2 SNEGSKA (reference sequence). CDR3 sequence (DNA): TGCAGTGCTACGACTGGGGATACGCAGTATTTT. Translating gives CSATTGDTQYF.

V and J are TRBV19 and TRBJ2-3, with TRBD2 matching 13 bases. Germline V gene sequence: CDR1 LNHDA, CDR2 SQIVND (reference sequence). V gave up 9 bases and J gave up 2 bases; unmatched junction bases: 5. CDR3 size: 15 residues. The CDR3 here is CASRLAGGITDTQYF. The CDR3 DNA follows: TGTGCCAGCCGACTAGCGGGAGGCATCACAGATACGCAGTATTTT.